One TCR beta chain is described in this entry. The antigen remains undetermined. This sample is drawn from a study of shared clonotypes between healthy human individuals. For the study at large: Those who served as donors were two women and three men between the ages of 18 and 49. Regarding the study as a whole: The sampled material consisted only of blood, and tissue repertoires are likely to differ. In contrast to clonotypes shared by all four donors, non-shared clonotypes had lower generation probabilities.

This CDR3 has 14 amino acids. Germline CDR1 and CDR2: SGHTA and FQGNSA. Trimming removed 6 bases at V and 3 bases at J, with 15 bases between. The protocol was immunoSEQ multiplex PCR, while the TCRdb copy is restricted to in-frame clones and leaves out a portion. The table lists around 980,000 clones, about 84% of them singletons. Sequenced sample: memory CD4+ T cells from PBMCs. The sample's subset: CD45RA-negative fraction. The rearrangement joins TRBV7-2 to TRBJ2-7; D is perhaps TRBD1 (8 bases). This clonotype was obtained from a man aged 18-30 years in good health. Some clones in this sample may be carry-over from other donors' samples. In DNA, the CDR3 is TGTGCCAGCAGGGGGGGGACAGGTTACTACGAGCAGTACTTC. It translates to CASRGGTGYYEQYF. Supplemented by reference TRBV7-2 and TRBJ2-7, the full variable domain reads GAGVSQSPSNKVTEKGKDVELRCDPISGHTALYWYRQSLGQGLEFLIYFQGNSAPDKSGLPSDRFSAERTGGSVSTLTIQRTQQEDSAVYLCASRGGTGYYEQYFGPGTRLTVT.